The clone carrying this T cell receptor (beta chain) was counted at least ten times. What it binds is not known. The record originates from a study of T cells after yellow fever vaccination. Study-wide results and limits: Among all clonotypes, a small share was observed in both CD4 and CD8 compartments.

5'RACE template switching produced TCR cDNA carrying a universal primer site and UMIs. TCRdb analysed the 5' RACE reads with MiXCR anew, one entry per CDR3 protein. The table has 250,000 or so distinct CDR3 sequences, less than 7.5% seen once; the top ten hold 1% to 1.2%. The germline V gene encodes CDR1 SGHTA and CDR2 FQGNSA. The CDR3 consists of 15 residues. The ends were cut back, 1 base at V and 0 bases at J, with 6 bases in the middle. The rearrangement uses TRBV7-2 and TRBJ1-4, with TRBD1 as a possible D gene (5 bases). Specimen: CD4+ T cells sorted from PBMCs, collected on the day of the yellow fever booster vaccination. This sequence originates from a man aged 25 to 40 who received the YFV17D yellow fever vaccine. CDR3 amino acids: CASSLGTTTNEKLFF. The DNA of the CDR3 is TGTGCCAGCAGCTTAGGGACAACAACTAATGAAAAACTGTTTTTT. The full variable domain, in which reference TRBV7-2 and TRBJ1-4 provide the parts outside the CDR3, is GAGVSQSPSNKVTEKGKDVELRCDPISGHTALYWYRQSLGQGLEFLIYFQGNSAPDKSGLPSDRFSAERTGGSVSTLTIQRTQQEDSAVYLCASSLGTTTNEKLFFGSGTQLSVL.